A single sample gave rise to the 7 T cell receptor beta chains below, sequenced in a study of blood T cell repertoires in COVID-19. Here immunoSEQ multiplex PCR was the method, and the copy in TCRdb shows in-frame clones only, minus some. This sample yields some 270,000 clones, of which 86% are seen a single time; about 6% belongs to the top ten. The sequenced material came from peripheral blood. These receptors were obtained from a woman of 80 years or more with COVID-19, enrolled during active disease.

V gene TRBV5-6 combines with J gene TRBJ2-3, with TRBD2 matching 7 bases. The CDR3 consists of 19 residues. Germline-derived CDR1 and CDR2 are SGHDT and YYEEEE. With 4 bases clipped from V and 1 base from J, the junction kept 18 bases outside the gene matches. CDR3 DNA sequence: TGTGCCAGCAGCCCGATGAAGAGGCTAGCCGCGGGAGGCACAGATACGCAGTATTTT. The encoded protein is CASSPMKRLAAGGTDTQYF. Full variable domain (outside the CDR3, taken from reference TRBV5-6 and TRBJ2-3): DAGVTQSPTHLIKTRGQQVTLRCSPKSGHDTVSWYQQALGQGPQFIFQYYEEEERQRGNFPDRFSGHQFPNYSSELNVNALLLGDSALYLCASSPMKRLAAGGTDTQYFGPGTRLTVL.

This sequence joins TRBV28 and TRBJ2-1; maybe TRBD2 (6 bases). The V end lost 10 bases, the J end lost 4 bases, and 11 bases lay between the germline ends. CDR1 and CDR2 from the germline V gene are MDHEN and SYDVKM. The CDR3 covers 12 residues. The DNA for the CDR3 is TGTGCCATACGGGGGTTATACAATGAGCAGTTCTTC. Its protein product is CAIRGLYNEQFF.

V is TRBV28 and J is TRBJ1-4, with D possibly TRBD1 on 5 matching bases. This CDR3 is 15 amino acids long. CDR1 is MDHEN, CDR2 SYDVKM, per germline. V lost 5 bases to trimming and J lost 5 bases, with 15 bases between them. The CDR3 is CASSVWPGRNEKLFF. Written as DNA, the CDR3 is TGTGCCAGCAGTGTCTGGCCAGGGAGGAATGAAAAACTGTTTTTT.

The chain recombines TRBV18 with TRBJ1-2; 9 nucleotides match TRBD1. Germline trimming cut 2 bases from V and 6 bases from J; bases unmatched to any gene: 10. In germline, CDR1 is KGHSH, CDR2 LQKENI. This CDR3 has 16 amino acids. CDR3: CASSPMDRGRGNGYTF. CDR3 in DNA: TGTGCCAGCTCACCAATGGACAGGGGCCGAGGGAATGGCTACACCTTC.

The chain joins TRBV7-9 to TRBJ2-1, with TRBD2 as a possible D gene (7 bases). CDR3 length: 16 amino acids. V lost 0 bases and J lost 2, with 11 bases in between. Germline loops: CDR1 SEHNR, CDR2 FQNEAQ (reference sequence). The CDR3 DNA reads as TGTGCCAGCAGCTTAGCGGGGGGGGCTACCTACAATGAGCAGTTCTTC. Amino acid sequence: CASSLAGGATYNEQFF.

The V and J genes are TRBV5-4 and TRBJ1-1; D is undetermined. The CDR3 runs to 14 residues. Looked up from germline, CDR1 is SGHNT and CDR2 is YYREEE (reference sequence). The V gene lost 1 base and the J gene lost 4 bases, with 11 bases spanning the gap. The CDR3 loop reads CASSLYAFGTEAFF. The CDR3 DNA follows: TGTGCCAGCAGCTTGTATGCGTTTGGCACTGAAGCTTTCTTT.

This rearrangement joins TRBV6-5 to TRBJ1-6; D perhaps matches TRBD1 (6 bases). V lost 11 bases, J lost 9 bases, and 14 bases lay in between. The CDR3 spans 12 residues. CDR1 and CDR2 from the germline V gene are MNHEY and SVGAGI. The CDR3 bases are TGTGCCCTTCGACAGGTAGCTTCACCCCTCCACTTT. Translating gives CALRQVASPLHF.